These 7 T cell receptor beta chains were sequenced from one sample in a study of T cell responses to AZD1222 COVID-19 vaccine. Only in-frame clones appear in the TCRdb table, and some are missing; sequencing was by immunoSEQ multiplex PCR. The data show 110,000 or so clones, with around 80% seen just once and around 5.1% held by the top ten. Sequencing was performed on peripheral blood, taken on day 0 of AZD1222 vaccination. Receptors were obtained from an adult in good health.

A few counts support this clone. The chain has TRBV4-2 and TRBJ1-6; 9 bases are a match to TRBD1. V gave up 3 bases and J gave up 5 bases; unmatched junction bases: 5. The germline gives CDR1 LGHNA, CDR2 YNFKEQ. This CDR3 spans 16 amino acids. The CDR3 DNA follows: TGTGCCAGCAGCCACCGGGACAGGGACGATAATTCACCCCTCCACTTT. Translated: CASSHRDRDDNSPLHF.

This clone was seen a few times. This chain links TRBV15 with TRBJ2-7; D is unclear. In germline, CDR1 is LNHNV, CDR2 YYDKDF (reference sequence). The CDR3 has 12 residues. V dropped 0 bases and J dropped 6 bases, with 6 bases sitting between them. The CDR3 here is CATSRDSGEQYF. Written as DNA, the CDR3 is TGTGCCACCAGCAGAGATTCGGGCGAGCAGTACTTC.

V and J are TRBV2 and TRBJ1-1; the D is unclear. V was clipped by 5 bases and J by 11 bases, with 12 bases between them. Germline CDR1 and CDR2: SNHLY and FYNNEI. The CDR3 sequence is 11 residues long. The CDR3 DNA is TGTGCCAGCAGTCTCGGAAGTCGGGCTTTCTTT. This gives the protein CASSLGSRAFF.

This rearrangement joins TRBV5-1 to TRBJ1-1, with a tentative D call TRBD1 (5 bases). The length of the CDR3 is 12 residues. Germline CDR1 SGHRS, CDR2 YFSETQ. Between the trimmed V and J ends, which lost 0 bases and 12 bases, there was a span of 12 bases. CDR3 protein: CASSLDTGGTFF. The CDR3 nucleotides are TGCGCCAGCAGCTTGGATACGGGGGGGACTTTCTTT.

This clone occurred once. The CDR3 DNA sequence: TGCAGCGTTGAACGTGCGGGGTCAACTGAAGCTTTCTTT. Translated: CSVERAGSTEAFF. V usage is TRBV29-1 and J usage is TRBJ1-1; no clear D gene. Germline V lookup: CDR1 SQVTM, CDR2 ANQGSEA. V dropped 2 bases and J dropped 5 bases, with 12 bases sitting between them. CDR3 length: 13 amino acids.

The chain combines TRBV5-1 with TRBJ1-4; maybe TRBD1 (6 bases). The CDR3 is 14 residues long. CDR1 is SGHRS, CDR2 YFSETQ, per germline. The germline V and J ends were trimmed by 6 bases and 4 bases, with 13 bases remaining between them. The CDR3 here is CASTEQGGNEKLFF. CDR3 DNA sequence: TGCGCCAGCACCGAACAGGGAGGTAATGAAAAACTGTTTTTT.

The sample holds one count of this clone. The chain couples TRBV7-9 to TRBJ1-1; D is unresolved. Trimming left V 4 bases short and J 5 bases short, with 11 bases between. This CDR3 has 13 residues. Germline assignment: CDR1 SEHNR and CDR2 FQNEAQ (reference sequence). The CDR3 is CASSSQGRTEAFF. In DNA, the CDR3 is TGTGCCAGCAGCTCGCAAGGAAGGACTGAAGCTTTCTTT.